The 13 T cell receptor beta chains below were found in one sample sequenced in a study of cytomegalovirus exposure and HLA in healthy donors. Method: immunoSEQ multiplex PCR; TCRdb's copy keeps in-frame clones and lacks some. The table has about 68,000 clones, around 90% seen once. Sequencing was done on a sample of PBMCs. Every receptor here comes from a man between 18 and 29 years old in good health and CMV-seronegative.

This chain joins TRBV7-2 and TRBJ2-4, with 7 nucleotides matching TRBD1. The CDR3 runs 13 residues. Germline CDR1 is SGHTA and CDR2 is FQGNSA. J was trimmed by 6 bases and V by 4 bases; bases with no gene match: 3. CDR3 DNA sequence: TGTGCCAGCAGCTCGGGACAGAGAAACATTCAGTACTTC. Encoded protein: CASSSGQRNIQYF.

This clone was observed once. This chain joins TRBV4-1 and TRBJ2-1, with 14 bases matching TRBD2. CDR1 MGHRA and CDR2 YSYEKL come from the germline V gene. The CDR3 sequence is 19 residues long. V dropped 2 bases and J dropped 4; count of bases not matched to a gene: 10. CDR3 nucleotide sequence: TGCGCCAGCAGCCAACCGACTAGCGGGAGGGCTTTGGTTTACAATGAGCAGTTCTTC. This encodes CASSQPTSGRALVYNEQFF.

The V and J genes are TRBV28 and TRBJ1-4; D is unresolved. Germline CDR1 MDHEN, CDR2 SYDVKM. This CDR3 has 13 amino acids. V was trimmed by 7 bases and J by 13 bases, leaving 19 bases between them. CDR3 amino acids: CASKPSPPEGLFF. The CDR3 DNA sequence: TGTGCCAGCAAACCTTCCCCTCCGGAGGGACTGTTTTTT.

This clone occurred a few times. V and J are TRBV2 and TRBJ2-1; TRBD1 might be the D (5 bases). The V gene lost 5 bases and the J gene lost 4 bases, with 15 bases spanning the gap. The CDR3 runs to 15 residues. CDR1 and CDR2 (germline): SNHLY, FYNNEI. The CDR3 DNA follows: TGTGCCAGCAGTTTACAGGAGACTCAATACAATGAGCAGTTCTTC. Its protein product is CASSLQETQYNEQFF.

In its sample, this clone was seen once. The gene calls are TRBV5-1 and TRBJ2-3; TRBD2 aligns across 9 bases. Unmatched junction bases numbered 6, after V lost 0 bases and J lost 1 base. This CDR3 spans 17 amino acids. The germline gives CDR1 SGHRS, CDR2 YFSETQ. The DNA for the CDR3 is TGCGCCAGCAGCTTGGCGGTTGGCGGGAGGGGCACAGATACGCAGTATTTT. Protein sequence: CASSLAVGGRGTDTQYF. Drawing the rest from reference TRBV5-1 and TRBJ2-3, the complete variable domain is KAGVTQTPRYLIKTRGQQVTLSCSPISGHRSVSWYQQTPGQGLQFLFEYFSETQRNKGNFPGRFSGRQFSNSRSEMNVSTLELGDSALYLCASSLAVGGRGTDTQYFGPGTRLTVL.

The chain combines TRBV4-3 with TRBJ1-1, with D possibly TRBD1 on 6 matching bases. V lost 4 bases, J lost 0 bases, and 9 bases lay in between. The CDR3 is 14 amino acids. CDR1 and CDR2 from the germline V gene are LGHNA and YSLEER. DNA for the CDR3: TGCGCCAGCAGCCCAACAGGGCTGAACACTGAAGCTTTCTTT. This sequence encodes CASSPTGLNTEAFF.

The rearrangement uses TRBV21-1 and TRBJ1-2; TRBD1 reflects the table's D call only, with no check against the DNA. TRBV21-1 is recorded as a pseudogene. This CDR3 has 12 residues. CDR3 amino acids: CALGQVARGYTF. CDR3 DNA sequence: TGTGCACTGGGACAGGTCGCGCGTGGCTACACCTTC.

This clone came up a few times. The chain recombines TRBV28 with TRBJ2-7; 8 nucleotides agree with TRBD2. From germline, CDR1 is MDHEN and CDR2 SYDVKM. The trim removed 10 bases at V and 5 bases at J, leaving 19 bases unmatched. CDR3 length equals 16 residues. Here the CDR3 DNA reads TGTGCCACCGGGGGGGCGAGCCGGTCGGACATGGACGAGCAGTACTTC. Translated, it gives CATGGASRSDMDEQYF.

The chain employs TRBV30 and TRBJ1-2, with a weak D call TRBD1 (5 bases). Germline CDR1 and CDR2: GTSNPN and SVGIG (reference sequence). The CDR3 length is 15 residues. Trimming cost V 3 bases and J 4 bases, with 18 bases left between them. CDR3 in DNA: TGTGCCTGGAGGTACCCGCCCCACAGGCCCTATGGCTACACCTTC. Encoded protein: CAWRYPPHRPYGYTF. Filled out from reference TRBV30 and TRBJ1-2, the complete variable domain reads SQTIHQWPATLVQPVGSPLSLECTVEGTSNPNLYWYRQAAGRGLQLLFYSVGIGQISSEVPQNLSASRPQDRQFILSSKKLLLSDSGFYLCAWRYPPHRPYGYTFGSGTRLTVV.

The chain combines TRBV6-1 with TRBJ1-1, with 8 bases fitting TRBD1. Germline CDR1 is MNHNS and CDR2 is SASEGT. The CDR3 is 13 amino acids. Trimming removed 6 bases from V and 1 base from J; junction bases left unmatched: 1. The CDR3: CASRDRANTEAFF. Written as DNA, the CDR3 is TGTGCCAGCAGGGACAGGGCGAACACTGAAGCTTTCTTT.

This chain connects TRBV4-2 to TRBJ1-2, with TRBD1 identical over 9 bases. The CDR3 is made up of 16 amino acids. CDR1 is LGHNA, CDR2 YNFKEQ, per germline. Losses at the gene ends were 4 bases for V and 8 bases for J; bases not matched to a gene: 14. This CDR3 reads CASSPPLGQGNGGYTF. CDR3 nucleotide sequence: TGTGCCAGCAGCCCGCCATTAGGACAGGGGAACGGAGGCTACACCTTC.

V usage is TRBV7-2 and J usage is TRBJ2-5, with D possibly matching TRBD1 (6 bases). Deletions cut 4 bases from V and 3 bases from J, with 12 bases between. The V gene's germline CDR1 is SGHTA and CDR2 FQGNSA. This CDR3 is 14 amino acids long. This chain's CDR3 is CASSSRRTEETQYF. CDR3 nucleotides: TGTGCCAGCAGCTCGCGACGGACAGAAGAGACCCAGTACTTC.

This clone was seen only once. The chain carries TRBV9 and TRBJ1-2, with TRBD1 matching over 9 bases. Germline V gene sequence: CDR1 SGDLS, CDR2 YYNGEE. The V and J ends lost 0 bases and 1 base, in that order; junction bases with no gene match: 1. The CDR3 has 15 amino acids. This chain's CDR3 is CASSVGTGDNYGYTF. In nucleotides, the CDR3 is TGTGCCAGCAGCGTAGGGACAGGGGATAACTATGGCTACACCTTC.